Below, one T cell receptor beta chain is given with its context. Germline-derived CDR1 and CDR2 are MNHNS and SASEGT. The CDR3 totals 15 residues. V lost 1 base to trimming and J lost 9 bases, with 19 bases between them. The sample comes from a study of cytomegalovirus exposure and HLA in healthy donors. Sequencing was performed with immunoSEQ multiplex PCR; in TCRdb, only in-frame clones are kept and a portion is missing. Seen here are around 150,000 clones, approximately 84% observed once, and the top ten hold roughly 29%. The chain carries TRBV6-1 and TRBJ2-7; no reliable D call. Source material: PBMCs. This TCR was sampled from a man aged 30-40 years in good health and CMV-seropositive. The CDR3 loop reads CASSEGARAFNGQYF. The CDR3 DNA follows: TGTGCCAGCAGTGAAGGGGCCAGAGCCTTTAACGGGCAGTACTTC.